A selection of T cell receptor beta chains follows, all from one sample in a study of blood T cell repertoires in COVID-19. TCRdb's copy holds only in-frame clones and misses some; the assay was immunoSEQ multiplex PCR. The sample lists 100,000 to 150,000 clones, 84% occurring once. The sample taken for sequencing was PBMCs or T cells enriched from blood (not recorded which). These TCRs come from a man aged 40-49 years with acute COVID-19. The CDR3 runs from the conserved cysteine through the conserved F or W. Fields, in order: V gene, J gene, D gene, clone size, CDR3 DNA, CDR3 protein. A D gene is named only where the DNA matches it firmly. Expanded clones get a size class; other rows say once, few or many, or leave the size out.

TRBV6-5	TRBJ1-2	.	once	TGTGCCAGCAGTCGTGTGGGGGGGGATGGAGGCTACACCTTC	CASSRVGGDGGYTF
TRBV13	TRBJ1-1	.	.	TGTGCCAGCAGCTTAGACCCCCCCTGGGGGGGCAAGATGAACACTGAAGCTTTCTTT	CASSLDPPWGGKMNTEAFF
TRBV28	TRBJ2-5	.	.	TGTGCCAGCAGCGACAGCCCACGGACCCAGTACTTC	CASSDSPRTQYF
TRBV2	TRBJ1-6	TRBD1	few	TGTGCCAGCAGTGAACAGGGGGACTATAATTCACCCCTCCACTTT	CASSEQGDYNSPLHF
TRBV15	TRBJ1-4	.	.	TGTGCCACCAGCAGAGATCTTGGGGGGACTAATGAAAAACTGTTTTTT	CATSRDLGGTNEKLFF
TRBV3-1/TRBV3-2	TRBJ1-2	.	.	TGTGCCAGCAGCTATCAACAGGGAAGGGGTAACCATGGCTACACCTTC	CASSYQQGRGNHGYTF
TRBV5-5	TRBJ2-7	.	.	TGTGCCAGCAGCCTTTCCGGGGACTGGTCCTACGAGCAGTACTTC	CASSLSGDWSYEQYF
TRBV19	TRBJ2-3	TRBD2	.	TGTGCCAGCCGACCCGGCGGGAGAGGGACAGATACGCAGTATTTT	CASRPGGRGTDTQYF
TRBV19	TRBJ1-1	TRBD1	.	TGTGCCAGTAGCTTGGGACAGGCCAACACTGAAGCTTTCTTT	CASSLGQANTEAFF
TRBV6-5	TRBJ2-1	.	.	TGTGCCAGCAGTTACTCGGCGACAGGCCAACTAGAGCAGTTCTTC	CASSYSATGQLEQFF
TRBV10-3	TRBJ1-5	TRBD1	.	TGTGCCATTTCGAGGGACAGGGCACCCAATCAGCCCCAGCATTTT	CAISRDRAPNQPQHF
TRBV11-2	TRBJ2-1	TRBD2	.	TGTGCCAGCAGCTTAGTAAAAGCGGGAGGGTCGGGTGAGCAGTTCTTC	CASSLVKAGGSGEQFF
TRBV6-5	TRBJ2-1	.	.	TGTGCCAGCACCTTGGACTGGAATGAGCAGTTCTTC	CASTLDWNEQFF
TRBV14	TRBJ2-1	TRBD1	.	TGTGCCAGCTGTACAGGGGGAATGGATGAGCAGTTCTTC	CASCTGGMDEQFF
TRBV11-2	TRBJ2-2	.	.	TGTGCCAGCACCAGGAGCGGCCAAGGGGGGGAGCTGTTTTTT	CASTRSGQGGELFF
TRBV28	TRBJ2-1	TRBD2	.	TGTGCCAGCAGTTCTGTGCAGGGCGGGAGTATATACAATGAGCAGTTCTTC	CASSSVQGGSIYNEQFF
TRBV19	TRBJ2-3	TRBD2	.	TGTGCCAGTAGTATCGCGGGGGGCCAAGATACGCAGTATTTT	CASSIAGGQDTQYF
TRBV7-8	TRBJ1-2	.	.	TGTGCCAGCAGCTTAGCAGGCGGGAGGGGCACCTATGGCTACACCTTC	CASSLAGGRGTYGYTF
TRBV7-2	TRBJ2-7	TRBD1	once	TGTGCCAGCAGTCGTGACAGGGGACCCGTCCCCTACGAGCAGTACTTC	CASSRDRGPVPYEQYF
TRBV11-2	TRBJ2-7	.	.	TGTGCCAGCAGCACGGGACTGTCGCCGGAGCAGTACTTC	CASSTGLSPEQYF
TRBV5-5	TRBJ1-2	TRBD1	few	TGTGCCAGCAGCCTAGCATACGGGACAGGGGGACTAAACAGCTATGGCTACACCTTC	CASSLAYGTGGLNSYGYTF
TRBV30	TRBJ2-2	.	.	TGTGCCTGGAGTGTACTGGACACCGGGGAGCTGTTTTTT	CAWSVLDTGELFF
TRBV5-6	TRBJ2-1	TRBD2	.	TGTGCCAGCAGCTTTACTAGCGGGCCCCTATCCTACAATGAGCAGTTCTTC	CASSFTSGPLSYNEQFF
TRBV11-2	TRBJ1-6	TRBD1	.	TGTGCCAGCAGCTTAGGACAGGGGGCTGCCGGGGGGTCACCCCTCCACTTT	CASSLGQGAAGGSPLHF
TRBV6-4	TRBJ2-3	TRBD1	.	TGTGCCAGCAGTGACGGAGCAGGGGGCGCAGATACGCAGTATTTT	CASSDGAGGADTQYF
TRBV5-1	TRBJ1-1	TRBD1	.	TGCGCCAGCAGCTTGGCATTACAGGGGGCCTCTGAAGCTTTCTTT	CASSLALQGASEAFF
TRBV4-1	TRBJ2-5	.	.	TGCGCCAGCAGCCAAAGTTTGGGGCACGTCCAAGAGACCCAGTACTTC	CASSQSLGHVQETQYF
TRBV29-1	TRBJ2-2	TRBD1	.	TGCAGCGTTGAAGTGCGGGTACAGGGGTTCACCGGGGAGCTGTTTTTT	CSVEVRVQGFTGELFF
TRBV19	TRBJ2-3	TRBD2	.	TGTGCCAGTAGTTCCGGACTAGCGGGACTAACAGATACGCAGTATTTT	CASSSGLAGLTDTQYF
TRBV7-3	TRBJ2-2	.	many	TGTGCCAGCAGCTCTCCGAACACCGGGGAGCTGTTTTTT	CASSSPNTGELFF
TRBV11-2	TRBJ1-1	.	.	TGTGCCAGCAGGACAGTTGAAGCTTTCTTT	CASRTVEAFF
TRBV18	TRBJ2-1	TRBD1	.	TGTGCCAGCTCACAGGACAGGGGGCGAGGGGGTGAGCAGTTCTTC	CASSQDRGRGGEQFF
TRBV5-1	TRBJ2-7	TRBD2	.	TGCGCCACCGCGACTAGCTGGGGCTCCTACGAGCAGTACTTC	CATATSWGSYEQYF
TRBV2	TRBJ2-5	TRBD2	.	TGTGCCAGCAGTCTCCTAGCGGGCCAAGAGACCCAGTACTTC	CASSLLAGQETQYF
TRBV7-9	TRBJ2-1	TRBD1	.	TGTGCCAGCAGCGCCAGACAGGGGGCGTATGAGCAGTTCTTC	CASSARQGAYEQFF
TRBV28	TRBJ1-4	TRBD1	.	TGTGCCAGCAGATTAGGGACAGGGGGCGTCAGTGAAAAACTGTTTTTT	CASRLGTGGVSEKLFF
TRBV6-5	TRBJ1-2	.	many	TGTGCCAGCAGTTACAATGGAGACCATGGCTACACCTTC	CASSYNGDHGYTF
TRBV10-3	TRBJ1-1	TRBD1	.	TGTGCCTTCCGGGACAGGGTTGACACTGAAGCTTTCTTT	CAFRDRVDTEAFF
TRBV19	TRBJ1-6	.	.	TGTGCCACCCCCCCCGGACCCCTCCACTTT	CATPPGPLHF
TRBV2	TRBJ1-5	.	.	TGTGCCAGCAGGCAGTCGGGGGGGGCTAATAATCAGCCCCAGCATTTT	CASRQSGGANNQPQHF
TRBV4-2	TRBJ2-1	TRBD2	.	TGTGCCAGCAGCCAAGATGGCGGCGGGGGGGCGGTTAGTAATGAGCAGTTCTTC	CASSQDGGGGAVSNEQFF
TRBV30	TRBJ1-4	.	.	TGTGCCTGGAGGGAGGGTGGTGAAAAACTGTTTTTT	CAWREGGEKLFF
TRBV25-1	TRBJ1-1	.	.	TGTGCCAGCAGTGAGCCAGGAAGGAAAGCTTTCTTT	CASSEPGRKAFF
TRBV4-2	TRBJ2-2	TRBD1	once	TGTGCCAGCAGCCAAATGACAGGGGGCTGGGGCACCGGGGAGCTGTTTTTT	CASSQMTGGWGTGELFF
TRBV5-4	TRBJ1-5	TRBD1	few	TGTGCCAGCAGCTTGGCCTTGGGACAGGGATATATTAGCAATCAGCCCCAGCATTTT	CASSLALGQGYISNQPQHF
TRBV7-3	TRBJ1-6	TRBD1	once	TGTGCCAGCAGTCCGACAGGGTGGAATTCACCCCTCCACTTT	CASSPTGWNSPLHF
TRBV2	TRBJ2-3	TRBD2	many	TGTGCCAGCAGCTCTAGCGGAACAGATACGCAGTATTTT	CASSSSGTDTQYF
TRBV11-2	TRBJ2-5	TRBD2	.	TGTGCCAGCAGCTTAGGTCTAGCGGGGGGGGACGAGACCCAGTACTTC	CASSLGLAGGDETQYF
TRBV9	TRBJ2-1	TRBD2	once	TGTGCCAGCAGCGTAGAACTAGCGGGGAACAATGAGCAGTTCTTC	CASSVELAGNNEQFF
TRBV19	TRBJ1-3	.	.	TGTGCCAGTAGTAGCAAGAACGTCCCTACTACATCCTCTGGAAACACCATATATTTT	CASSSKNVPTTSSGNTIYF
TRBV5-6	TRBJ1-2	.	.	TGTGCCAGCAGCTCAGGGGACTATGGCTACACCTTC	CASSSGDYGYTF
TRBV30	TRBJ1-6	TRBD1	few	TGTGCCTCGTCTCGGGACAGTTTCTCCTATAATTCACCCCTCCACTTT	CASSRDSFSYNSPLHF
TRBV3-1/TRBV3-2	TRBJ2-7	.	.	TGTGCCAGCAGCTTGTCTGGGGGGTACGAGCAGTACTTC	CASSLSGGYEQYF
TRBV15	TRBJ1-5	TRBD1	.	TGTGCCACCAGCAGAGAGGGACAGGGACAGCCCCAGCATTTT	CATSREGQGQPQHF
TRBV19	TRBJ2-7	.	few	TGTGCCAGTAGTATGGAGACCGAGCAGTACTTC	CASSMETEQYF
TRBV6-5	TRBJ1-3	.	.	TGTGCCAGCAGTTACTCAGTTGGAGGGACCGGAAACACCATATATTTT	CASSYSVGGTGNTIYF
TRBV7-9	TRBJ1-1	.	.	TGTGCCAGCAGCTCACAGGGAATGAACACTGAAGCTTTCTTT	CASSSQGMNTEAFF
TRBV10-1	TRBJ1-1	.	.	TGCGCCAGCAGTGGGGGGCCGGGTGAAGCTTTCTTT	CASSGGPGEAFF
TRBV7-9	TRBJ2-7	TRBD1	.	TGTGCCAGCAGCCGGTCAGGGACAGCGACCTACGAGCAGTACTTC	CASSRSGTATYEQYF
TRBV28	TRBJ1-4	.	.	TGTGCCAGCAGTTCGTCCCGTGCAACTAATGAAAAACTGTTTTTT	CASSSSRATNEKLFF